This TCR beta chain was observed in a study of blood T cells in healthy people across ages. PCR was performed a second time for roughly 7 to 11 cycles using a sample-barcoded 5' primer and a J-beta primer mix. TCRdb recomputed calls from the 5' RACE reads with MiXCR, one row per CDR3 protein. This table holds 1.2 million to 1.5 million distinct CDR3 sequences, around two fifths found once. The CDR3 length is 13 residues. Looked up from germline, CDR1 is SGHRS and CDR2 is YFSETQ. Donors were systemically healthy Caucasian individuals from Russia aged about 6 to 95 years. The TCR comes from a woman aged 18-29 years in good health. The sequenced material came from blood. The rearrangement links TRBV5-1 to TRBJ2-1; D call uncertain. The end of the DNA aligns better with TRBJ2-7, so the J call may be wrong. CDR3 amino acids: CASSLVTNNEQYF. The CDR3 DNA sequence: TGCGCCAGCAGCTTGGTGACCAACAATGAGCAGTACTTC.